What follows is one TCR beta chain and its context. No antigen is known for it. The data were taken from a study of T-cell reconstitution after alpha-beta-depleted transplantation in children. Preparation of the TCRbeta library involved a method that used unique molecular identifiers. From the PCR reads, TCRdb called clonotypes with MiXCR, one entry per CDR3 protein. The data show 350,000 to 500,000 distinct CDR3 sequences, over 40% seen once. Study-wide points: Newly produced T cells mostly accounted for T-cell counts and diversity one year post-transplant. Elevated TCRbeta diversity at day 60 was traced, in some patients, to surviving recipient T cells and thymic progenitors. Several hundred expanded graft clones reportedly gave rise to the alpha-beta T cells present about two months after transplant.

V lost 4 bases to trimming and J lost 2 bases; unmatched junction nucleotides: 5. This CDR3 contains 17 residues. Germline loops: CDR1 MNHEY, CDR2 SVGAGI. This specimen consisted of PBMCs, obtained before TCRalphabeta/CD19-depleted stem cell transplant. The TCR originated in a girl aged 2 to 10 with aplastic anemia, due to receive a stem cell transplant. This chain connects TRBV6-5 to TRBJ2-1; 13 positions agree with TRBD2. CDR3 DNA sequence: TGTGCCAGCAGTTTCTCCGGACTAGCGGGAGCCTACAATGAGCAGTTCTTC. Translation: CASSFSGLAGAYNEQFF.